Reported below is one T cell receptor beta chain. The data originate from a study of tumour-infiltrating T cells in Burkitt lymphoma. On the study more broadly: Survival, overall and progression-free, tracked with productive clonality.

Data came from immunoSEQ multiplex PCR; TCRdb stores just in-frame clones and leaves some out. This sample has about 17,000 clones; almost 80% occur once, and the top ten carry 2.1%. From germline, CDR1 is SNHLY and CDR2 FYNNEI. This CDR3 is 16 amino acids long. Trimming took 3 bases from V and 2 from J; bases not matched to a gene: 5. The rearrangement uses TRBV2 and TRBJ2-1, with TRBD1 matching over 9 bases. Sequences were obtained from tumor tissue. The origin of this receptor is a human donor with diffuse large B-cell lymphoma. CDR3: CASSDVDRGAYNEQFF. The DNA of the CDR3 is TGTGCCAGCAGTGATGTGGACAGGGGCGCCTACAATGAGCAGTTCTTC.